This T cell receptor beta chain emerged from a study of post-analysis software for immune sequencing data. Overall study results and limits: There were roughly 5 TRBV segments more frequent in patients than controls, and TRBV5-6, TRBV5-1 and TRBV20-1 were among them. Normalized Chao1 diversity was significantly reduced in patients versus controls. Samples made in the same batch grouped tightly together by F measure.

Built from TCR beta cDNA, the libraries had unique molecular identifiers in them. Yield was 500,000 to 600,000 cDNA molecules from roughly 0.93 to 9.6 million T cells. Each CDR3 protein is one row after TCRdb ran MiXCR on the PCR reads. The sample consists of about 620,000 distinct CDR3 sequences, roughly two fifths of them appearing once. CDR3 length: 15 residues. V lost 3 bases, J lost 9 bases, and 18 bases lay in between. This clonotype was seen a handful of times. The antigen is undetermined. The V call is TRBV12-3 or TRBV12-4, the J call TRBJ2-1, with a possible D match to TRBD2 (7 bases). The TCR sequence derives from a girl between 10 and 17 years old with multiple sclerosis. The material sequenced was blood. The CDR3 sequence is CASSFLVGGGSEQFF. In DNA, the CDR3 is TGTGCCAGCAGTTTTTTAGTGGGAGGGGGGAGTGAGCAGTTCTTC.